The 32 T cell receptor beta chains given below trace back to one sample, sequenced in a study of cytomegalovirus exposure and HLA in healthy donors. Both 60 Vbeta primers and 13 Jbeta primers went into the PCR. TCRdb's table, derived via immunoSEQ multiplex PCR, lists solely in-frame clones and lacks some. Among over 200,000 clones, around 89% were seen once, and the ten largest hold 1%. The sequenced sample consisted of PBMCs. Source of these receptors: a woman younger than 30 in good health and CMV-seronegative.

V and J are TRBV11-2 and TRBJ2-7, with D perhaps TRBD2 (6 bases). The CDR3 is made up of 15 amino acids. V was clipped by 4 bases and J by 1 base, with 14 bases between them. Germline-derived CDR1 and CDR2 are SGHAT and FQNNGV. The CDR3 sequence: CASSYGTVLSYEQYF. Written as DNA, the CDR3 is TGTGCCAGCAGCTACGGGACTGTACTTTCCTACGAGCAGTACTTC. The entire variable domain, with the rest obtained from reference TRBV11-2 and TRBJ2-7, is as follows: EAGVAQSPRYKIIEKRQSVAFWCNPISGHATLYWYQQILGQGPKLLIQFQNNGVVDDSQLPKDRFSAERLKGVDSTLKIQPAKLEDSAVYLCASSYGTVLSYEQYFGPGTRLTVT.

The rearrangement links TRBV23-1 to TRBJ2-2; 7 bases line up with TRBD1. TRBV23-1 is an open reading frame whose function is uncertain. This CDR3 is built from 18 residues. The J segment lost 6 bases and the V segment lost 1 base, leaving 14 bases of the junction unmatched. The CDR3 DNA is TGCGCCAGCAGTCAATGGGACAGTAGTGTTATCCCTTCCGGGGAGCTGTTTTTT. Translating it yields CASSQWDSSVIPSGELFF.

The genes are TRBV7-3 and TRBJ1-2, with D possibly matching TRBD1 (6 bases). Germline values: CDR1 SGHTA, CDR2 FQGTGA. CDR3 length equals 17 residues. The V end lost 5 bases, the J end lost 2 bases, and 21 bases lay between the germline ends. CDR3 nucleotides: TGTGCCAGCAGCGCACGTGGGGGGGGCGGCGGGAACTATGGCTACACCTTC. This translates into CASSARGGGGGNYGYTF.

The chain links TRBV9 to TRBJ1-1; 7 positions agree with TRBD1. V dropped 5 bases and J dropped 3; count of bases not matched to a gene: 7. The CDR3 length is 14 residues. The germline CDR1 and CDR2 sequences are SGDLS and YYNGEE. The CDR3 sequence: CASSRGGQDTEAFF. In nucleotides, the CDR3 is TGTGCCAGCAGTCGGGGAGGACAGGACACTGAAGCTTTCTTT. The full variable domain, completed using reference TRBV9 and TRBJ1-1, is DSGVTQTPKHLITATGQRVTLRCSPRSGDLSVYWYQQSLDQGLQFLIQYYNGEERAKGNILERFSAQQFPDLHSELNLSSLELGDSALYFCASSRGGQDTEAFFGQGTRLTVV.

The V gene is TRBV6-5, the J gene TRBJ2-7; D may be TRBD1 (6 bases). The germline CDR1 and CDR2 sequences are MNHEY and SVGAGI. This CDR3 is built from 15 residues. Deletions cut 6 bases from V and 5 bases from J, with 20 bases between. The chain's CDR3 is CASSPVGTGMNEQYF. The CDR3 DNA is TGTGCCAGCAGCCCTGTAGGTACAGGGATGAACGAGCAGTACTTC.

V gene TRBV4-2 combines with J gene TRBJ2-2; 8 positions agree with TRBD2. The V gene's germline CDR1 is LGHNA and CDR2 YNFKEQ. This CDR3 is 15 amino acids long. V lost 1 base, J lost 6 bases, and 4 bases stayed unmatched. CDR3 DNA: TGTGCCAGCAGCCAAGTGGAGGGACTAGCCGGGGAGCTGTTTTTT. Amino acids: CASSQVEGLAGELFF.

The V call is TRBV7-6, the J call TRBJ2-7, with 14 bases matching TRBD2. CDR3 length: 15 amino acids. The V gene's germline CDR1 is SGHVS and CDR2 FNYEAQ. Losses at the gene ends were 4 bases for V and 7 bases for J; bases not matched to a gene: 6. The chain's CDR3 is CASSSTSGRAGEQYF. Written as DNA, the CDR3 is TGTGCCAGCAGCTCGACTAGCGGGAGGGCGGGAGAGCAGTACTTC.

The genes are TRBV5-1 and TRBJ1-5; 7 bases fit TRBD1. The V gene end was trimmed by 4 bases and the J gene end by 0 bases; junction bases not matched to a gene: 7. Per germline, CDR1 SGHRS and CDR2 YFSETQ. This CDR3 is 16 amino acids long. CDR3: CASSPGTANSNQPQHF. The CDR3 DNA is TGCGCCAGCAGCCCCGGGACAGCTAATAGCAATCAGCCCCAGCATTTT.

This rearrangement joins TRBV5-1 to TRBJ2-1; 7 nucleotides agree with TRBD2. The CDR3 spans 15 residues. J was trimmed by 2 bases and V by 4 bases; bases with no gene match: 6. Germline V gene sequence: CDR1 SGHRS, CDR2 YFSETQ. CDR3: CASSAASGAYNEQFF. The CDR3 nucleotides read TGCGCCAGCAGCGCCGCTAGCGGTGCCTACAATGAGCAGTTCTTC.

The chain uses TRBV19 and TRBJ1-1, with unresolved D. From germline, CDR1 is LNHDA and CDR2 SQIVND (reference sequence). This CDR3 has 13 residues. Trimming shortened V by 5 bases and J by 0 bases, and 7 bases separated the two germline ends. The CDR3, as DNA: TGTGCCAGTAGTCGGTCGGTGAACACTGAAGCTTTCTTT. Translation gives CASSRSVNTEAFF.

As regards this clone: Sequence at one end of the junction differs from germline and may be a read error. The rearrangement joins TRBV19 to TRBJ1-5; TRBD1 might be the D (6 bases). This CDR3 has 14 residues. CDR1 and CDR2 from the germline V gene are LNHDA and SQIVND (reference sequence). This CDR3 reads CASTHWTADQPQHF. For the CDR3, the DNA is TGTGCCAGTACCCACTGGACAGCCGATCAACCCCAGCATTTT.

V is TRBV4-3 and J is TRBJ2-7, with D perhaps matching TRBD2 (6 bases). This CDR3 is 17 amino acids long. The germline CDR1 and CDR2 sequences are LGHNA and YSLEER. Trimming removed 1 base at V and 0 bases at J, with 16 bases between. CDR3 in DNA: TGCGCCAGCAGCCAAGGTGGGTGGGACTCGAGCTCCTACGAGCAGTACTTC. Protein sequence: CASSQGGWDSSSYEQYF.

This rearrangement joins TRBV6-4 to TRBJ2-7, with 8 bases lining up with TRBD1. The CDR3 spans 14 residues. After removal of 2 bases from V and 4 bases from J, the junction contained 4 bases not matched to a gene. Germline V lookup: CDR1 MRHNA, CDR2 SNTAGT. CDR3 protein: CASSDGQGVYEQYF. The CDR3 DNA reads as TGTGCCAGCAGTGACGGACAGGGAGTGTACGAGCAGTACTTC.

The chain is built from TRBV7-2 and TRBJ2-7, with TRBD2 matching 10 bases. The CDR3 length is 16 residues. J gave up 5 bases and V 1 base, and 8 bases lay outside the gene matches. Germline V gene lookup returns CDR1 SGHTA and CDR2 FQGNSA. For the CDR3, the DNA is TGTGCCAGCAGCTTAGTAACTAGCGGGGTACTGGACGAGCAGTACTTC. As protein: CASSLVTSGVLDEQYF.

The chain is built from TRBV4-3 and TRBJ1-4, with D uncertain. Trimming took off 1 base at V and 8 bases at J, with 14 bases between the two ends. Germline CDR1 reads LGHNA; CDR2 reads YSLEER. CDR3 size: 15 residues. CDR3 bases: TGCGCCAGCAGCCAAGGGACTTTAAAGGTGGAAAAACTGTTTTTT. Protein: CASSQGTLKVEKLFF.

This rearrangement joins TRBV4-1 to TRBJ1-5; D is unresolved. The CDR3 is made up of 14 amino acids. Trimming took 2 bases from V and 0 from J, leaving 5 bases between them. Germline V gives CDR1 MGHRA, CDR2 YSYEKL. CDR3 DNA: TGCGCCAGCAGCCAATTCAGTAGCAATCAGCCCCAGCATTTT. Its translation is CASSQFSSNQPQHF.

The rearrangement joins TRBV6-1 to TRBJ1-1; TRBD1 matches 7 bases. Losses at the gene ends were 7 bases for V and 3 bases for J; bases not matched to a gene: 11. This CDR3 region has 15 residues. CDR1 MNHNS and CDR2 SASEGT come from the germline V gene. The CDR3 DNA is TGTGCCAGCAAAATACAGGGGAGCGTGGACACTGAAGCTTTCTTT. Translated: CASKIQGSVDTEAFF.

The V and J genes are TRBV27 and TRBJ2-7; 8 nucleotides match TRBD1. The CDR3 runs 16 residues. Germline lookup yields CDR1 MNHEY and CDR2 SMNVEV (reference sequence). With 1 base clipped from V and 2 bases from J, the junction kept 7 bases outside the gene matches. The CDR3 sequence: CASSLLPGGAPYEQYF. The CDR3, as DNA: TGTGCCAGCAGTTTATTGCCAGGGGGCGCCCCCTACGAGCAGTACTTC.

A remark on this clone: An end of the junction differs from the germline gene, which may be a read error. The rearrangement links TRBV11-2 to TRBJ1-5, with 9 bases matching TRBD1. The germline V gene has CDR1 SGHAT and CDR2 FQNNGV. The CDR3 extends over 16 amino acids. CDR3 residues: CANSLGQGPDNQPQHF. CDR3 bases: TGTGCCAACAGCTTAGGACAGGGGCCCGACAATCAGCCCCAGCATTTT.

This clone appeared once. V usage is TRBV5-5 and J usage is TRBJ1-5; D is unresolved. The germline V and J ends were trimmed by 0 bases and 5 bases, with 12 bases remaining between them. The CDR3 contains 15 residues. Germline V gene data show CDR1 as SGHKS and CDR2 as YYEKEE (reference sequence). This chain's CDR3 is CASSLASTRDQPQHF. DNA of the CDR3: TGTGCCAGCAGCTTGGCCTCCACTAGGGATCAGCCCCAGCATTTT.

This clone was seen only once. The chain joins TRBV7-2 to TRBJ2-3; 7 nucleotides match TRBD2. The ends lost 5 bases at V and 2 bases at J; junction bases unmatched: 4. Germline CDR1 is SGHTA and CDR2 is FQGNSA. CDR3 length equals 14 residues. The CDR3 DNA reads as TGTGCCAGCAGCCAACTAGCGTTCACAGATACGCAGTATTTT. Amino acids: CASSQLAFTDTQYF.

This sequence joins TRBV9 and TRBJ2-3; D remains unclear. There are 17 residues in the CDR3. CDR1 and CDR2 from the germline V gene are SGDLS and YYNGEE. Trimming removed 0 bases from V and 0 bases from J, with 14 bases in between. The CDR3 sequence is CASSVDRSSESTDTQYF. In DNA form, the CDR3 reads TGTGCCAGCAGCGTAGATCGGTCGAGCGAGAGCACAGATACGCAGTATTTT.

V usage is TRBV2 and J usage is TRBJ2-3; 7 bases match TRBD1. Germline CDR1 SNHLY, CDR2 FYNNEI. CDR3 size: 13 residues. J lost 1 base, V lost 6 bases, and 1 base had no gene match. The CDR3 DNA reads as TGTGCCAGCAGCGGACAGGGCACAGATACGCAGTATTTT. Protein: CASSGQGTDTQYF.

The rearrangement links TRBV7-3 to TRBJ2-1, with a possible D match to TRBD2 (7 bases). The CDR3 has 15 amino acids. The germline V gene has CDR1 SGHTA and CDR2 FQGTGA. V lost 2 bases and J lost 4, with 12 bases in between. The CDR3 region is CASSLGAGQYNEQFF. CDR3 DNA sequence: TGTGCCAGCAGCTTAGGAGCGGGACAATACAATGAGCAGTTCTTC.

The V and J genes are TRBV11-3 and TRBJ1-2; 12 positions match TRBD1. V dropped 6 bases and J dropped 5; count of bases not matched to a gene: 16. This CDR3 contains 18 residues. The germline V gene encodes CDR1 SGHNT and CDR2 YENEEA. CDR3 amino acids: CASSNRDRGPRTLYGYTF. The DNA for the CDR3 is TGTGCCAGCAGTAACCGGGACAGGGGGCCTCGGACCTTATATGGCTACACCTTC.

The rearrangement links TRBV14 to TRBJ1-6, with D perhaps TRBD1 (5 bases). This CDR3 contains 14 residues. The V end was cut by 8 bases, the J end by 4 bases, with 12 bases between. Germline V gives CDR1 SGHDN, CDR2 FVKESK. The CDR3 loop is CASGGTLYNSPLHF. DNA for the CDR3: TGTGCCAGCGGCGGGACCCTATATAATTCACCCCTCCACTTT. The full variable domain, its missing parts supplied by reference TRBV14 and TRBJ1-6, is EAGVTQFPSHSVIEKGQTVTLRCDPISGHDNLYWYRRVMGKEIKFLLHFVKESKQDESGMPNNRFLAERTGGTYSTLKVQPAELEDSGVYFCASGGTLYNSPLHFGNGTRLTVT.

V usage is TRBV7-2 and J usage is TRBJ2-1; a possible D gene is TRBD2 (6 bases). CDR3 length: 14 residues. V was trimmed by 1 base and J by 9 bases, leaving 13 bases between them. CDR1 SGHTA and CDR2 FQGNSA come from the germline V gene. The chain's CDR3 is CASSLGTLGGEQFF. The CDR3 nucleotides are TGTGCCAGCAGCTTAGGTACGTTGGGGGGTGAGCAGTTCTTC.

The rearrangement links TRBV14 to TRBJ2-2; D uncertain. Germline CDR1 and CDR2: SGHDN and FVKESK. The CDR3 extends over 16 amino acids. Trimming shortened V by 5 bases and J by 2 bases, and 15 bases separated the two germline ends. CDR3 sequence (DNA): TGTGCCAGCAGCGTCCGCCAGTTGCCCAACACCGGGGAGCTGTTTTTT. It codes for CASSVRQLPNTGELFF.

The chain is built from TRBV11-2 and TRBJ2-7, with D tentatively TRBD2 (6 bases). Germline lookup yields CDR1 SGHAT and CDR2 FQNNGV. V lost 1 base to trimming and J lost 4 bases, with 20 bases between them. The CDR3 sequence is 17 residues long. The CDR3 spells CASSLGPGDRPEYEQYF. In DNA form, the CDR3 reads TGTGCCAGCAGCTTAGGGCCGGGGGATCGTCCTGAATACGAGCAGTACTTC.

CDR3 protein: CASRRTSGRNNEQFF. CDR3 nucleotide sequence: TGCGCCAGCAGGCGGACTAGCGGGAGAAACAATGAGCAGTTCTTC. V and J are TRBV5-1 and TRBJ2-1, with 13 bases matching TRBD2. The CDR3 loop spans 15 amino acids. Germline-derived CDR1 and CDR2 are SGHRS and YFSETQ. The ends lost 5 bases at V and 5 bases at J; junction bases unmatched: 4.

The chain employs TRBV9 and TRBJ1-4; D is possibly TRBD1 (6 bases). The CDR3 contains 15 residues. The germline V gene encodes CDR1 SGDLS and CDR2 YYNGEE. The V gene lost 3 bases and the J gene lost 0 bases, with 9 bases spanning the gap. The CDR3 loop reads CASSATGSTNEKLFF. The CDR3 nucleotides read TGTGCCAGCAGCGCTACAGGGTCAACTAATGAAAAACTGTTTTTT.

This chain connects TRBV4-1 to TRBJ2-7; 10 nucleotides align to TRBD2. The CDR3 is 17 amino acids. Germline V gene lookup returns CDR1 MGHRA and CDR2 YSYEKL. With 0 bases clipped from V and 4 bases from J, the junction kept 9 bases outside the gene matches. The CDR3 reads CASSQDVASGSLYEQYF. In DNA, the CDR3 is TGCGCCAGCAGCCAAGATGTGGCTAGCGGGAGCCTTTACGAGCAGTACTTC.